A selection of T cell receptor beta chains follows, all from one sample in a study of control samples from healthy donors and cancer patients. Libraries were prepared by immunoSEQ multiplex PCR; TCRdb keeps only in-frame clonotypes and omits some of them. This sample carries 130,000 to 150,000 clones, 91% of them seen once, and the ten largest clones take 3.2%. Material: blood. Receptor source: a man between 25 and 39 years old in good health. Each CDR3 is given with its conserved first and last residue. D genes are given only for firm matches. The size field is filled for only some rows; it gives once, few, many or a size class.

d_call	clone_size	v_call	j_call	cdr3_aa	cdr3_nt
TRBD2	once	TRBV18	TRBJ2-1	CASSPPSSGAYNEQFF	TGTGCCAGCTCACCACCATCTAGCGGGGCCTACAATGAGCAGTTCTTC
TRBD1	.	TRBV19	TRBJ1-6	CASSIIMGQGASPLHF	TGTGCCAGTAGTATTATTATGGGACAGGGGGCATCACCCCTCCACTTT
.	.	TRBV2	TRBJ2-5	CASSEGQGMETQYF	TGTGCCAGCAGTGAAGGGCAGGGGATGGAGACCCAGTACTTC
TRBD1	.	TRBV28	TRBJ1-2	CASRETGAGARNYGYTF	TGTGCCAGCAGGGAAACAGGGGCAGGGGCTCGGAACTATGGCTACACCTTC
.	.	TRBV28	TRBJ1-5	CASSFQPQHF	TGTGCCAGCTCGTTCCAGCCCCAGCATTTT
.	.	TRBV27	TRBJ1-6	CASSSLPGSPLHF	TGTGCCAGCAGTTCCCTCCCCGGCTCACCCCTCCACTTT
TRBD2	few	TRBV14	TRBJ2-7	CASSPRTSGGIYEQYF	TGTGCCAGCAGCCCCCGGACTAGCGGGGGGATATACGAGCAGTACTTC
.	.	TRBV4-1	TRBJ1-4	CASSPQQGATNEKLFF	TGCGCCAGCAGCCCCCAACAGGGAGCAACTAATGAAAAACTGTTTTTT
TRBD1	.	TRBV27	TRBJ1-2	CASIGQGARGYTF	TGTGCCAGCATCGGGCAGGGGGCGCGAGGCTACACCTTC
TRBD1	.	TRBV27	TRBJ1-2	CASSPTGANYGYTF	TGTGCCAGCAGCCCGACAGGGGCTAACTATGGCTACACCTTC
.	.	TRBV11-2	TRBJ2-5	CASSLTGETQYF	TGTGCCAGCAGCTTGACCGGGGAGACCCAGTACTTC
TRBD1	.	TRBV11-1	TRBJ1-1	CASSPGTAKYTEAFF	TGTGCCAGCAGCCCGGGGACAGCTAAGTACACTGAAGCTTTCTTT
TRBD2	.	TRBV30	TRBJ2-5	CAWSAPGLAGVETQYF	TGTGCCTGGAGTGCTCCGGGACTAGCGGGGGTAGAGACCCAGTACTTC
TRBD1	once	TRBV19	TRBJ1-2	CASSPGQGDAYGYTF	TGTGCCAGTAGTCCAGGACAGGGAGACGCCTATGGCTACACCTTC
.	few	TRBV5-1	TRBJ1-6	CASSLGQGMGTPLHF	TGCGCCAGCAGCTTGGGGCAGGGTATGGGGACACCCCTCCACTTT
.	.	TRBV7-8	TRBJ2-1	CASSPDYNEQFF	TGTGCCAGCAGCCCCGATTACAATGAGCAGTTCTTC
TRBD2	.	TRBV29-1	TRBJ2-3	CSLPRAGGRDTQYF	TGCAGTTTACCGAGAGCGGGGGGTAGGGATACGCAGTATTTT
TRBD1	.	TRBV5-6	TRBJ2-7	CASSLRDSLTYEQYF	TGTGCCAGCAGCCTCCGGGACAGTCTAACCTACGAGCAGTACTTC
TRBD2	.	TRBV9	TRBJ2-7	CASSVAPTSGGVGSYEQYF	TGTGCCAGCAGCGTAGCCCCGACTAGCGGGGGGGTTGGATCCTACGAGCAGTACTTC
.	.	TRBV29-1	TRBJ1-1	CSVDDGYTEAFF	TGCAGCGTTGACGACGGCTACACTGAAGCTTTCTTT
.	.	TRBV27	TRBJ1-1	CASSPWLQENTEAFF	TGTGCCAGCAGTCCTTGGTTACAGGAGAACACTGAAGCTTTCTTT
TRBD1	once	TRBV5-1	TRBJ1-2	CASSLAWQGEVHTF	TGCGCCAGCAGCTTGGCGTGGCAGGGGGAGGTTCACACCTTT